What follows are 16 T cell receptor beta chains derived from one specimen sequenced in a study of cytomegalovirus exposure and HLA in healthy donors. The PCR was carried out with 60 Vbeta primers and 13 Jbeta primers. Libraries were prepared by immunoSEQ multiplex PCR; TCRdb keeps only in-frame clonotypes and omits some of them. Here the sample spans tens of thousands of clones, about 69% being singletons. Sequences were obtained from PBMCs. The receptor source for this set is a middle-aged man in good health and CMV-seropositive.

The chain couples TRBV7-9 to TRBJ2-7; the match to TRBD2 covers 12 bases. The germline CDR1 and CDR2 sequences are SEHNR and FQNEAQ (reference sequence). CDR3 length: 17 amino acids. The ends lost 5 bases at V and 4 bases at J; junction bases unmatched: 12. The CDR3: CASSRTSGESLIYEQYF. In nucleotides, the CDR3 is TGTGCCAGCAGCCGGACTAGCGGGGAATCGCTAATTTACGAGCAGTACTTC.

The chain is built from TRBV15 and TRBJ2-6, with TRBD2 matching over 7 bases. The ends lost 4 bases at V and 0 bases at J; junction bases unmatched: 3. The CDR3 extends over 16 amino acids. Germline V gene lookup returns CDR1 LNHNV and CDR2 YYDKDF (reference sequence). CDR3 sequence reads: CATSIGRVSGANVLTF. The CDR3 region has the DNA TGTGCCACCAGCATAGGGAGGGTCTCTGGGGCCAACGTCCTGACTTTC.

The rearrangement joins TRBV27 to TRBJ2-7; possible D gene TRBD1, 5 bases. V was shortened by 6 bases and J by 6 bases, with 15 bases between the two germline ends. The germline CDR1 and CDR2 sequences are MNHEY and SMNVEV (reference sequence). This CDR3 has 13 amino acids. The CDR3 sequence is CASRRTREFEQYF. The CDR3 region has the DNA TGTGCCAGCAGACGAACCAGGGAATTCGAGCAGTACTTC.

This clone was recorded a few times. This chain joins TRBV6-1 and TRBJ1-4, with 8 bases fitting TRBD1. CDR1 and CDR2 (germline): MNHNS, SASEGT. J was trimmed by 8 bases and V by 3 bases; bases with no gene match: 5. This CDR3 contains 14 residues. The CDR3: CASSDGQGGEKLFF. The CDR3 DNA is TGTGCCAGCAGTGATGGACAGGGAGGGGAAAAACTGTTTTTT.

The CDR3 is CASSLYTGAHTEAFF. Here the CDR3 DNA reads TGTGCCAGCAGCCTATACACAGGGGCTCACACTGAAGCTTTCTTT. The gene calls are TRBV5-6 and TRBJ1-1; TRBD1 agrees at 7 bases. With 4 bases clipped from V and 3 bases from J, the junction kept 9 bases outside the gene matches. The CDR3 is 15 residues long. Germline values: CDR1 SGHDT, CDR2 YYEEEE.

This clone was seen just once. The chain has TRBV19 and TRBJ1-2; 9 positions agree with TRBD1. V gave up 4 bases and J gave up 4 bases; unmatched junction bases: 7. The germline gives CDR1 LNHDA, CDR2 SQIVND (reference sequence). The CDR3 totals 15 residues. CDR3: CASSRGQGVSYGYTF. The CDR3 nucleotides read TGTGCCAGTAGTAGGGGACAGGGCGTAAGCTATGGCTACACCTTC.

V gene TRBV10-3 combines with J gene TRBJ2-3, with TRBD1 identical over 9 bases. The J segment lost 0 bases and the V segment lost 6 bases, leaving 4 bases of the junction unmatched. The CDR3 is 15 amino acids. Germline-derived CDR1 and CDR2 are ENHRY and SYGVKD. In DNA form, the CDR3 reads TGTGCCATCAGAGGGGGACAGGGAAGCACAGATACGCAGTATTTT. Translating gives CAIRGGQGSTDTQYF.

The chain recombines TRBV29-1 with TRBJ2-5; D is perhaps TRBD2 (7 bases). The V and J ends lost 2 bases and 5 bases respectively, with 24 bases between them. The CDR3 length is 17 residues. In germline, CDR1 is SQVTM, CDR2 ANQGSEA. The CDR3 sequence: CSVERGGGLVTEETQYF. The CDR3 DNA reads TGCAGCGTTGAAAGAGGGGGGGGCCTTGTTACAGAGGAGACCCAGTACTTC.

The sample holds a few counts of this clone. V gene TRBV29-1 combines with J gene TRBJ1-1, with a possible D match to TRBD1 (6 bases). V was clipped by 2 bases and J by 1 base, with 14 bases between them. The CDR3 spans 15 residues. Germline assignment: CDR1 SQVTM and CDR2 ANQGSEA. The CDR3 region is CSVERVEGQNTEAFF. The CDR3, as DNA: TGCAGCGTTGAAAGGGTCGAGGGACAGAACACTGAAGCTTTCTTT.

The chain is built from TRBV7-9 and TRBJ1-3; D is ambiguous. Trimming pared 5 bases from V and 2 bases from J, leaving 13 bases between. The CDR3 covers 15 residues. CDR1 SEHNR and CDR2 FQNEAQ come from the germline V gene (reference sequence). The CDR3 DNA reads TGTGCCAGCAGCCTGAGGTCCGGGGCTGGAAACACCATATATTTT. Its protein is CASSLRSGAGNTIYF. The full variable domain, its missing parts supplied by reference TRBV7-9 and TRBJ1-3, is DTGVSQNPRHKITKRGQNVTFRCDPISEHNRLYWYRQTLGQGPEFLTYFQNEAQLEKSRLLSDRFSAERPKGSFSTLEIQRTEQGDSAMYLCASSLRSGAGNTIYFGEGSWLTVV.

The gene calls are TRBV9 and TRBJ1-1; D ambiguous. Between the trimmed V and J ends, which lost 0 bases and 0 bases, there was a span of 9 bases. The CDR3 sequence is 15 residues long. The germline gives CDR1 SGDLS, CDR2 YYNGEE. The CDR3 coding sequence is TGTGCCAGCAGCGTAGGCGCGGACTTGAACACTGAAGCTTTCTTT. It codes for CASSVGADLNTEAFF.

The chain carries TRBV11-2 and TRBJ2-7; maybe TRBD2 (5 bases). Germline values: CDR1 SGHAT, CDR2 FQNNGV. V shed 2 bases and J shed 12 bases, with 20 bases lying between them. This CDR3 spans 14 amino acids. The CDR3 nucleotides are TGTGCCAGCAGCTTAAGTATTATGCGGGCAGGCGCGTACTTC. Translation gives CASSLSIMRAGAYF.

The rearrangement joins TRBV30 to TRBJ1-2; the D is unclear. The CDR3 has 16 amino acids. Germline V CDR1 and CDR2: GTSNPN, SVGIG (reference sequence). The V end was cut by 1 base, the J end by 0 bases, with 15 bases between. CDR3 sequence reads: CAWSARTRVANYGYTF. The DNA of the CDR3 is TGTGCCTGGAGTGCAAGGACTAGGGTGGCTAACTATGGCTACACCTTC.

This clone showed up just a few times. The CDR3 loop is CASSFAGGFYEQYF. CDR3 nucleotide sequence: TGTGCCAGCAGTTTCGCGGGGGGCTTCTACGAGCAGTACTTC. The chain joins TRBV27 to TRBJ2-7, with 8 bases aligning to TRBD2. With V trimmed by 3 bases and J by 3 bases, 4 bases remained unmatched. The CDR3 has 14 residues. Looked up from germline, CDR1 is MNHEY and CDR2 is SMNVEV (reference sequence).

The chain employs TRBV10-3 and TRBJ2-3, with 12 bases that match TRBD2. V lost 4 bases and J lost 3; bases outside the gene matches: 5. Germline CDR1 is ENHRY and CDR2 is SYGVKD. The CDR3 is 16 amino acids. CDR3 sequence: CAISATSGGPTDTQYF. The CDR3 DNA sequence: TGTGCCATCAGTGCTACTAGCGGGGGGCCTACAGATACGCAGTATTTT.

J is TRBJ1-1 and V is TRBV10-3; no firm D call. This CDR3 is 15 amino acids long. CDR1 and CDR2 from the germline V gene are ENHRY and SYGVKD. V gave up 3 bases and J gave up 4 bases, with 15 bases separating them. DNA for the CDR3: TGTGCCATCAGTGAAGCAGGCTTGGGTAGCACTGAAGCTTTCTTT. Its translation: CAISEAGLGSTEAFF.